This T cell receptor (beta chain) was sequenced for a study of identical twins. Of note for this clonotype: Its antigen is undetermined.

Germline V CDR1 and CDR2: MNHNS, SASEGT. V lost 7 bases, J lost 0 bases, and 13 bases lay in between. The CDR3 covers 16 residues. One entry per CDR3 protein results from TCRdb running MiXCR on the 5' RACE reads. The sample has approximately 630,000 distinct CDR3 sequences; less than 9% are singletons. Points from the study as a whole: Without tracking the same donors, conclusions rested on cross-sectional statistical analysis.

These data are also associated with another study on yellow fever vaccine responses in identical twins. That study reports: Vaccine T cell responses of twins reportedly seemed partly convergent and partly personalized.

What was sequenced was PBMCs. This receptor was identified in a woman aged 18-30 years in good health. The chain carries TRBV6-1 and TRBJ2-6; no firm D call. The DNA for the CDR3 is TGTGCCAGCACCGAGCAGGTCAACTCTGGGGCCAACGTCCTGACTTTC. This sequence encodes CASTEQVNSGANVLTF.